This T cell receptor (beta chain) appears in the sequencing data of a study of T cell repertoires in cytomegalovirus infection. Study details: Researchers turned to recently identified HLA-C-restricted CMV epitopes as well as well-studied HLA-B-restricted ones. Indicated by public TCR beta signatures were CMV infection and matching HLA type.

Study-level points and caveats: Using cumulative public TCR beta family frequency, the authors identified those who carried CMV together with the relevant HLA. There were HLA-C-restricted CMV-specific TCR beta clonotypes dominating the ex vivo response.

The CDR3 extends over 17 amino acids. Per germline, CDR1 SNHLY and CDR2 FYNNEI. V dropped 7 bases and J dropped 0 bases, with 16 bases sitting between them. A single record per CDR3 protein comes from TCRdb applying MiXCR to the reads. The sample holds roughly 860,000 distinct CDR3 sequences, 30% to 35% seen once. Of note for this clonotype: Its antigen remains unidentified.

The receptor comes from a human donor in good health (CMV status not recorded). Some clones in this sample may be carry-over from other donors' samples. Here the sequenced sample was cultured CD8+ T cells from PBMCs, taken from culture after CMV antigen stimulation. This chain connects TRBV2 to TRBJ2-6, with TRBD1 as a possible D gene (7 bases). CDR3 region: CASIRGDRSSGANVLTF. The CDR3 DNA reads as TGTGCCAGCATCAGGGGGGACCGGAGCTCTGGGGCCAACGTCCTGACTTTC.